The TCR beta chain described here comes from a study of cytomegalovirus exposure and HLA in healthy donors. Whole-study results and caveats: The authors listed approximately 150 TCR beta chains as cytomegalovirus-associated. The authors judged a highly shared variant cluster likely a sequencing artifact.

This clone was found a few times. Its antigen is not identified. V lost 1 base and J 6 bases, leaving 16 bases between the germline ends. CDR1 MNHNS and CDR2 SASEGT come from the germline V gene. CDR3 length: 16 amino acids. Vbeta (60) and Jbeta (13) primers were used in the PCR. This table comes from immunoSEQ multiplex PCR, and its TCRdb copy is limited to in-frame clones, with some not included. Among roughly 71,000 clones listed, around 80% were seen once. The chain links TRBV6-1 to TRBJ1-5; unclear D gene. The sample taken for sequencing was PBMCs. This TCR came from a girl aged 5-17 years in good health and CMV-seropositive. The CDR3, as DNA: TGTGCCAGCAGTGAAGTAAAAGCCTCCACGGGTCAGCCCCAGCATTTT. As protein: CASSEVKASTGQPQHF.